This TCR beta chain was captured by sequencing in a study of OX40 agonist ivuxolimab in advanced cancers. The wider study: Patients received ivuxolimab, an intravenous treatment, every 2 weeks at 0.01 to 10 mg/kg. Patients treated during dose escalation were battling hepatocellular carcinoma, melanoma, renal cell or head and neck cancer. Findings and caveats of the study: Averaged across samples, CD8+ T cells carried more expanded clones than CD4+ did.

Some clones are missing from TCRdb's copy, which holds only in-frame ones; the method was immunoSEQ multiplex PCR. The sample yields approximately 69,000 clones, almost 85% seen once. About this clone: What it recognizes is unknown.

CDR1 is MNHEY and CDR2 is SMNVEV in the germline V gene (reference sequence). This CDR3 region has 13 residues. V was clipped by 6 bases and J by 2 bases, with 10 bases between them. The source of this sequence is an adult with an advanced solid tumor such as melanoma, head and neck, liver or kidney cancer. The input for sequencing was CD4+ or CD8+ T cells sorted from blood, taken in a trial of the OX40 agonist ivuxolimab. The chain uses TRBV27 and TRBJ1-2, with a tentative D call TRBD1 (6 bases). The CDR3 region is CASSRRGNYGYTF. CDR3 DNA: TGTGCCAGCAGCCGCAGGGGAAACTATGGCTACACCTTC.